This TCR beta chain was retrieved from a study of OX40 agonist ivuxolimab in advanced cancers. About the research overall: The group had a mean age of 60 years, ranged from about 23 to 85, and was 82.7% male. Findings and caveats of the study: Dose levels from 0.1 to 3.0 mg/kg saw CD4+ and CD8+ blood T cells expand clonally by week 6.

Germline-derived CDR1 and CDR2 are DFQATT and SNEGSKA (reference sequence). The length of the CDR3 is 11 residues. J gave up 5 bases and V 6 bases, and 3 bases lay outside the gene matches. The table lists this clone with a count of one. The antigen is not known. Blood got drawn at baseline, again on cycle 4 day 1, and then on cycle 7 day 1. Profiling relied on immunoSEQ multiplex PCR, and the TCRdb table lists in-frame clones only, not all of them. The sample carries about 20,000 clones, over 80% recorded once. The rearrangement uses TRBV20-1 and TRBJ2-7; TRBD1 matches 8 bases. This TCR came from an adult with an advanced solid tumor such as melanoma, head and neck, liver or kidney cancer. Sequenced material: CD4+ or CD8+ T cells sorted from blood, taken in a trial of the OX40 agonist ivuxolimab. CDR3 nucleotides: TGCAGTGCCGACAGGGGCAACGAGCAGTACTTC. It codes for CSADRGNEQYF.